The next 24 T cell receptor delta chains were all read from a single sample in a study of gamma-delta T cells after stem cell transplantation. TCRdb called clones anew from the RT-PCR reads with CATT. The sample lists about 13,000 delta-chain clones; roughly 32% were seen once. The sample consisted of gamma-delta T cells. The receptor source for this set is a human donor. It is not recorded whose cells these are; they may come from a transplant donor.

This clone was counted a few times. Other DNA sequences in the same sample also yield this CDR3. The V and J genes are TRAV29/DV5 and TRDJ1, with 7 bases fitting TRDD3. Germline loops: CDR1 NSMFDY, CDR2 ISSIKDK. Trimming took 0 bases from V and 0 from J; bases not matched to a gene: 35. This CDR3 is built from 25 residues. For the CDR3, the DNA is TGTGCAGCAAGCGGCCCCATTCCCTTTCTTGCTCAACTGGGGAGCCCCCCTCGGTACACCGATAAACTCATCTTT. Amino acid sequence: CAASGPIPFLAQLGSPPRYTDKLIF.

J is TRDJ1 and V is TRDV3, with TRDD2 identical over 7 bases. Germline CDR1 and CDR2: TVYSNPD and GDNSRS (reference sequence). Unmatched junction bases numbered 27, after V lost 2 bases and J lost 0 bases. The CDR3 runs 21 residues. CDR3 in DNA: TGTGCCTTTGGGAAGTTCTTCCTAAACGGTGGGAGACGCCATTACACCGATAAACTCATCTTT. This sequence encodes CAFGKFFLNGGRRHYTDKLIF.

Concerning this clone: A junction boundary mismatches the germline segment, possibly from a read error. This sequence joins TRDV1 and TRDJ3; tentatively, D is TRDD2 or TRDD3 (5 bases each). CDR1 is TSWWSYY and CDR2 is QGS in the germline V gene. This CDR3 contains 20 residues. The CDR3 loop is CALGELGGSWSSWDTRHMFF. The CDR3 nucleotides read TGTGCTCTTGGGGAGCTAGGCGGTTCCTGGAGCTCCTGGGACACCCGACATATGTTTTTC.

In this sample, this clone turned up once. The chain uses TRDV1 and TRDJ1, with 7 nucleotides matching TRDD3. This CDR3 spans 20 amino acids. Trimming took 2 bases from V and 3 from J; bases not matched to a gene: 21. The germline V gene has CDR1 TSWWSYY and CDR2 QGS. CDR3 DNA sequence: TGTGCTCTTGGGGAATGTCCCCGGGAGGGGGATGAAATGGAGTCCGATAAACTCATCTTT. Translating it yields CALGECPREGDEMESDKLIF.

The rearrangement joins TRAV29/DV5 to TRDJ1; 13 bases map to TRDD3. V shed 4 bases and J 0 bases; nucleotides not matched to a gene: 33. The CDR3 contains 25 residues. The V gene's germline CDR1 is NSMFDY and CDR2 ISSIKDK. CDR3: CAAGGTTPLLGDTTPTYQDTDKLIF. Here the CDR3 DNA reads TGTGCAGCAGGGGGAACTACCCCCTTACTGGGGGATACGACGCCAACCTACCAGGACACCGATAAACTCATCTTT.

V is TRDV1 and J is TRDJ1; 12 nucleotides align to TRDD3. Per the germline V gene, CDR1 is TSWWSYY and CDR2 is QGS. The CDR3 extends over 24 amino acids. V lost 1 base to trimming and J lost 0 bases; unmatched junction nucleotides: 24. CDR3 nucleotides: TGTGCTCTTGGGGAACCCTCGGACGCGCCACAACTGGGGGATACTGGCATGTACACCGATAAACTCATCTTT. Encoded protein: CALGEPSDAPQLGDTGMYTDKLIF.

This clone was recorded a few times. The V and J genes are TRDV1 and TRDJ1; D might be TRDD2 (5 bases). The CDR3 contains 13 residues. V dropped 3 bases and J dropped 3 bases, with 8 bases sitting between them. CDR1 is TSWWSYY and CDR2 is QGS in the germline V gene. The CDR3 loop is CALGDPFSDKLIF. As DNA, the CDR3 is TGTGCTCTTGGGGACCCCTTCTCCGATAAACTCATCTTT.

The CDR3 sequence: CALGEGSYVVGIGGHTDKLIF. The CDR3 DNA follows: TGTGCTCTTGGGGAAGGCTCCTACGTAGTGGGGATTGGTGGACACACCGATAAACTCATCTTT. The J gene is TRDJ1, the V gene TRDV1; D might be TRDD2 or TRDD3, each matching 6 bases. V gave up 2 bases and J gave up 0 bases, with 28 bases separating them. Germline-derived CDR1 and CDR2 are TSWWSYY and QGS. This CDR3 spans 21 amino acids.

This clone was seen more than once but under ten times. The rearrangement links TRDV2 to TRDJ3; TRDD3 aligns across 7 bases. The V and J ends lost 0 bases and 2 bases, in that order; junction bases with no gene match: 6. The CDR3 length is 18 residues. Germline CDR1 reads GEAIGNYY; CDR2 reads EKD. CDR3 in DNA: TGTGCCTGTGACACCGGCGGATACGGCGCCTGGGACACCCGACAGATGTTTTTC. Encoded protein: CACDTGGYGAWDTRQMFF.

Turning to this clone: This may stem from a read error, because a much larger clone lies one nucleotide away. Other DNA sequences in this specimen translate into the identical CDR3. The gene calls are TRDV2 and TRDJ3; 9 bases agree with TRDD3. The CDR3 has 17 amino acids. After removal of 0 bases from V and 1 base from J, the junction contained 0 bases not matched to a gene. Germline V gene lookup returns CDR1 GEAIGNYY and CDR2 EKD. The CDR3 DNA sequence: TGTGCCTGTGACACCACTGGGGGATCCTGGGACACCCGACAGATGTTTTTC. This gives the protein CACDTTGGSWDTRQMFF.

In its sample, this clone was seen a few times. Compared with germline, one end of the junction differs, possibly owing to a read error. CDR3 bases: TGTGCCTGTGACACCAGCGGATGGGGGATGGATACACTCATCTTT. It yields the protein CACDTSGWGMDTLIF. J is TRDJ1 and V is TRDV2; TRDD3 agrees at 8 bases. Germline assignment: CDR1 GEAIGNYY and CDR2 EKD. The CDR3 sequence is 15 residues long.

The chain joins TRDV2 to TRDJ3; tentatively, D is TRDD3 (5 bases). Trimming removed 0 bases from V and 7 bases from J, with 27 bases in between. Per the germline V gene, CDR1 is GEAIGNYY and CDR2 is EKD. This CDR3 comprises 21 residues. The CDR3 region has the DNA TGTGCCTGTGACACCGTAGATGTTGGGGTCAAGTTCTCCTTAGACACCCGACAGATGTTTTTC. Translating it yields CACDTVDVGVKFSLDTRQMFF.

The rearrangement links TRDV1 to TRDJ1; D is uncertain. The V gene's germline CDR1 is TSWWSYY and CDR2 QGS. CDR3 length: 13 amino acids. Trimming left V 1 base short and J 11 bases short, with 14 bases between. This CDR3 reads CALGEPGGEGLIF. CDR3 sequence (DNA): TGTGCTCTTGGGGAACCGGGAGGCGAAGGTCTCATCTTT.

This clone showed up just a few times. A junction end diverges from the germline sequence, so it may reflect a read error. The DNA of the CDR3 is TGTGCTCCTGGGAGGGCGGGGATAGTTCCTAAACTCATCTTT. It encodes CAPGRAGIVPKLIF. This chain links TRDV1 with TRDJ1, with 7 bases aligning to TRDD3. The CDR3 has 14 amino acids. Germline V lookup: CDR1 TSWWSYY, CDR2 QGS.

This clone occurred a few times. V and J are TRDV2 and TRDJ2; the match to TRDD3 covers 7 bases. This CDR3 comprises 16 residues. The V gene's germline CDR1 is GEAIGNYY and CDR2 EKD. V trimming: 3 bases; J trimming: 2 bases; junction bases outside the gene matches: 8. The CDR3 coding sequence is TGTGCCTGTGACTCCTTACTGGGGAGGTTGACAGCACAACTCTTCTTT. As protein: CACDSLLGRLTAQLFF.

This clone was seen a few times. The chain carries TRDV1 and TRDJ1; 7 nucleotides line up with TRDD3. CDR3 size: 19 residues. CDR1 and CDR2 from the germline V gene are TSWWSYY and QGS. Trimming removed 1 base from V and 1 base from J; junction bases left unmatched: 15. The DNA for the CDR3 is TGTGCTCTTGGGGAACGCTGGGGAGCGCTGGGGGTGAGCACCGATAAACTCATCTTT. Translation: CALGERWGALGVSTDKLIF.

The V call is TRAV29/DV5, the J call TRDJ1; 10 nucleotides match TRDD3. V was clipped by 4 bases and J by 8 bases; unmatched bases: 20. Per the germline V gene, CDR1 is NSMFDY and CDR2 is ISSIKDK. The CDR3 is 17 residues long. The CDR3 is CAAGSGGYRLAWAKLIF. The CDR3 DNA reads TGTGCAGCAGGAAGTGGGGGATACCGCCTTGCTTGGGCCAAACTCATCTTT.

Remarks on this clone: A junction boundary mismatches the germline segment, possibly from a read error. V and J are TRDV2 and TRDJ2; 12 bases line up with TRDD3. The CDR3 extends over 17 amino acids. Germline V gives CDR1 GEAIGNYY, CDR2 EKD. CDR3 nucleotides: TGTGCCTGTGACACGTACTGGGGGATACCTTTGACCGCACAACTCTTCTTT. Translating gives CACDTYWGIPLTAQLFF.

This clone was counted between two and nine times. This chain links TRDV2 with TRDJ2; a possible D gene is TRDD3 (5 bases). This CDR3 has 11 residues. Germline CDR1 reads GEAIGNYY; CDR2 reads EKD. Deletions cut 4 bases from V and 13 bases from J, with 12 bases between. This CDR3 is CACERGPILFF. DNA for the CDR3: TGTGCCTGTGAGAGGGGACCCATACTCTTCTTT.

This clone has more than one count but fewer than ten. This chain joins TRDV3 and TRDJ1; 11 nucleotides line up with TRDD3. The junction had 14 bases not matched to a gene; V was cut back by 3 bases and J by 2 bases. This CDR3 has 17 amino acids. Germline assignment: CDR1 TVYSNPD and CDR2 GDNSRS (reference sequence). For the CDR3, the DNA is TGTGCCTTCCCCCTGGGGGATACTCCCCCAGTTACCGATAAACTCATCTTT. Translated, it gives CAFPLGDTPPVTDKLIF.

This chain joins TRDV3 and TRDJ3; 8 bases align to TRDD3. CDR1 and CDR2 (germline): TVYSNPD, GDNSRS (reference sequence). Unmatched junction bases numbered 8, after V lost 1 base and J lost 0 bases. The CDR3 runs 18 residues. In DNA, the CDR3 is TGTGCCTTTACGGTCATACTGGGGGGCTCCTGGGACACCCGACAGATGTTTTTC. Translation: CAFTVILGGSWDTRQMFF.

This chain joins TRDV1 and TRDJ1; weak D call: TRDD3 (5 bases). Trimming pared 1 base from V and 2 bases from J, leaving 29 bases between. The CDR3 has 21 residues. CDR1 and CDR2 (germline): TSWWSYY, QGS. CDR3 region: CALGERLARCTGARRTDKLIF. The CDR3 nucleotides read TGTGCTCTTGGGGAACGATTGGCCCGCTGTACTGGTGCACGGCGGACCGATAAACTCATCTTT.

The V gene is TRDV2, the J gene TRDJ3, with 10 bases matching TRDD3. Germline CDR1 is GEAIGNYY and CDR2 is EKD. This CDR3 comprises 19 residues. Trimming at V came to 2 bases and at J to 5 bases, leaving 11 bases not matched to a gene. The CDR3 is CACDMTGGFRSRDTRQMFF. The CDR3 bases are TGTGCCTGTGACATGACTGGGGGATTTCGTTCCCGGGACACCCGACAGATGTTTTTC.

This clone was observed a handful of times. The chain links TRDV3 to TRDJ1, with D perhaps TRDD2 (6 bases). The CDR3 is made up of 11 amino acids. CDR1 TVYSNPD and CDR2 GDNSRS come from the germline V gene (reference sequence). The CDR3 protein is CALPRRDKLIF. CDR3 sequence (DNA): TGTGCACTTCCTCGAAGAGATAAACTCATCTTT.